This T cell receptor beta chain was identified in a study of blood T cell repertoires in COVID-19. Across the study: Samples of COVID-19 (acute and convalescent) were obtained from the United States, Italy and Spain. T cells, B-cell-depleted T cells, or PBMCs provided the cDNA or gDNA that served as material.

The germline V and J ends were trimmed by 0 bases and 3 bases, with 13 bases remaining between them. CDR1 and CDR2 from the germline V gene are SGHDT and YYEEEE. This CDR3 is built from 15 residues. As originally analysed: Reference gene primer amplification in the assay estimated nucleated cell counts. TCRdb's table, derived via immunoSEQ multiplex PCR, lists solely in-frame clones and lacks some. V, J and clone size reflect that table, while D and trimming were determined from the DNA. The table has 200,000 to 250,000 clones, around 83% seen once. The specimen sequenced was peripheral blood. This clonotype was obtained from a woman between 50 and 59 years old with acute or convalescent COVID-19. The chain carries TRBV5-6 and TRBJ2-7, with TRBD2 as a possible D gene (6 bases). The CDR3 loop is CASSLGGGVVYEQYF. Written as DNA, the CDR3 is TGTGCCAGCAGCTTGGGAGGCGGGGTAGTCTACGAGCAGTACTTC.